The clone carrying this T cell receptor beta chain turned up a few times. Its antigen is not identified. The germline gives CDR1 SGHRS, CDR2 YFSETQ. The CDR3 spans 16 residues. V dropped 4 bases and J dropped 0; count of bases not matched to a gene: 8. The sample is drawn from a study of T-cell reconstitution after alpha-beta-depleted transplantation in children. General observations from the study: Certain patients had high TCRbeta diversity at day 60, and it came from recipient T cells and thymic progenitors that survived. A year had passed since transplant, and T-cell counts and diversity by then came mostly from newly produced T cells. Several hundred rapidly expanded clones from non-depleted graft cells reportedly supplied alpha-beta T cells about two months post-transplant.

Unique molecular identifiers were incorporated when the TCRbeta library was constructed. Each CDR3 protein gets one entry after TCRdb re-called the PCR reads with MiXCR. The table has about 420,000 distinct CDR3 sequences, under 20% seen once. The J gene is TRBJ1-2, the V gene TRBV5-1; 8 bases are shared with TRBD1. Here the sequenced sample was PBMCs, mostly from graft donor cells, taken 360 days after TCRalphabeta/CD19-depleted stem cell transplant. The receptor comes from a boy in the first two years of life who had a stem cell transplant for Wiskott-Aldrich syndrome, so the T cells may come from the graft donor. The CDR3 protein is CASSPRGDRPNYGYTF. The CDR3 DNA reads as TGCGCCAGCAGCCCGCGCGGGGACAGGCCTAACTATGGCTACACCTTC. Full variable domain (remainder filled in from reference TRBV5-1 and TRBJ1-2): KAGVTQTPRYLIKTRGQQVTLSCSPISGHRSVSWYQQTPGQGLQFLFEYFSETQRNKGNFPGRFSGRQFSNSRSEMNVSTLELGDSALYLCASSPRGDRPNYGYTFGSGTRLTVV.